This T cell receptor beta chain was documented in a study of shared clonotypes between healthy human individuals. Points from the study as a whole: Of the naive CD4 clonotypes, around 5.2% were shared across a handful of donors.

The authors' processing: Filtering differed, since immunoSEQ gave only junction sequences and no quality scores. Using immunoSEQ multiplex PCR, the repertoire was profiled, and TCRdb retains in-frame clones only, with some absent. D and trimming come from the DNA, and the V and J calls and clone size come from that table. Among 950,000 to 1,300,000 clones listed, approximately 72% were seen once. As concerns this clone: Its target is not known.

Donors comprised only Caucasian adults living in Nashville, Tennessee. Researchers partitioned CD4+ cells into CD45RA+ naive and CD45RA-negative memory subsets. This CDR3 comprises 18 residues. Trimming pared 1 base from V and 4 bases from J, leaving 17 bases between. Germline lookup yields CDR1 MGHRA and CDR2 YSYEKL. The sequence was collected from a young man in good health. Sequenced: memory CD4+ T cells sorted from blood. Subset indicated: CD45RA-negative fraction. The rearrangement links TRBV4-1 to TRBJ2-6; no reliable D call. This chain's CDR3 is CASSQGNSLAGGANVLTF. DNA for the CDR3: TGCGCCAGCAGCCAAGGGAATTCATTGGCCGGGGGGGCCAACGTCCTGACTTTC.